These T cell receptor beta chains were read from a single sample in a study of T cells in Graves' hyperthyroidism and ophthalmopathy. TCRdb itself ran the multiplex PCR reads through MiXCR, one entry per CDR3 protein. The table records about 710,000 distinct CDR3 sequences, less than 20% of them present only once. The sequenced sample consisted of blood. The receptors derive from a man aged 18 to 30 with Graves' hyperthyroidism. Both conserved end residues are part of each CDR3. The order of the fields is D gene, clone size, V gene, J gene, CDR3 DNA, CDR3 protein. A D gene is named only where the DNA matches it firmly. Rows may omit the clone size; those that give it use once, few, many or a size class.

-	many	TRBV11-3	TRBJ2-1	TGTGCCAGCAGACCAAACGCCTACAATGAGCAGTTCTTC	CASRPNAYNEQFF
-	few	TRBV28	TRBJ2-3	TGTGCCAGCAGCCCCTCTTATACGCAGTATTTT	CASSPSYTQYF
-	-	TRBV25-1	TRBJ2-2	TGTGCCAGCAGTGACGGTCTGGGACAGAACACCGGGGAGCTGTTTTTT	CASSDGLGQNTGELFF
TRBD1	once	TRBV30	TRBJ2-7	TGTGCCTGGAGTGTCGGCGGCGGTCGACAGGGGATCAGAAACGAGCAGTACTTC	CAWSVGGGRQGIRNEQYF
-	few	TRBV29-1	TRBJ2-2	TGCAGCGGGGGGGCAGTCGCGAACACCGGGGAGCTGTTTTTT	CSGGAVANTGELFF
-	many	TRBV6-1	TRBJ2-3	TGTGCCAGCAGTAAACTCATGGGCGGGGATACGCAGTATTTT	CASSKLMGGDTQYF
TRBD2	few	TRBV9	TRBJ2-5	TGTGCCAGCAGCTCCAGCGCGGGGGCCCAGTACTTC	CASSSSAGAQYF
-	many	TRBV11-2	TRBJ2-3	TGTGCCAGCAGCTCGGGACCAGCGTTCGCAGATACGCAGTATTTT	CASSSGPAFADTQYF
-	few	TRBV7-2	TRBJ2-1	TGTGCCAGCCAGTTCAGCTCCTACAATGAGCAGTTCTTC	CASQFSSYNEQFF
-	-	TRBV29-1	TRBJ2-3	TGCAGCGTTGTAGCCCCCTTCACAGATACGCAGTATTTT	CSVVAPFTDTQYF
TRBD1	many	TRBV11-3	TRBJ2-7	TGTGCCAGCAGCCCGAGCGGACAGGGGGGCAAGGAGCAGTACTTC	CASSPSGQGGKEQYF
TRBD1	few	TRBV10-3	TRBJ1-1	TGTGCCATCAGTGGGACAGGGGGCAATCCTGAAGCTTTCTTT	CAISGTGGNPEAFF
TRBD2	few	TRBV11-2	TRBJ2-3	TGTGCCAGCAGCCGCCCAGCGGGAGGTCAGACAGATACGCAGTATTTT	CASSRPAGGQTDTQYF
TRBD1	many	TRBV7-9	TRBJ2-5	TGTGCCAGCAGTCCAGGGGGAGACCCAATCCAAGAGACCCAGTACTTC	CASSPGGDPIQETQYF
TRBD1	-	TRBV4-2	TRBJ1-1	TGTGCCAGCAGCCAAGATAGGACAGGGAGGGAGTGGGCTTTCTTT	CASSQDRTGREWAFF
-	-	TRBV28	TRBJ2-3	TGTGCCAGCAGGGGGGCCACACCTAGCACAGATACGCAGTATTTT	CASRGATPSTDTQYF
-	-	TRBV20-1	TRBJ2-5	TGCAGTGCATCCCCTAGGGGGGTTTTACAAGAGACCCAGTACTTC	CSASPRGVLQETQYF
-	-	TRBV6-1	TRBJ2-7	TGTGCCAGCAGTGATAGGGCGGAGGACTCCTACGAGCAGTACTTC	CASSDRAEDSYEQYF
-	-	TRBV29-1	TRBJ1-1	TGCAGCGTCGAGTCGGACAGTTTCTTTCTGAACACTGAAGCTTTCTTT	CSVESDSFFLNTEAFF
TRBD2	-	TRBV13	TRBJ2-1	TGTGCCAGCAGCCTTGGACTAGCGGGAGGTTCACTAAGGAGGCAGTTCTTC	CASSLGLAGGSLRRQFF
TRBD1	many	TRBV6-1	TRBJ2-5	TGTGCCAGCAGTTACAGCGACAGGGAAGGAGAGACCCAGTACTTC	CASSYSDREGETQYF
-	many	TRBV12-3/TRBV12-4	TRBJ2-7	TGTGCCAGCAGTTTAGGTATTAGCTCCTACGAGCAGTACTTC	CASSLGISSYEQYF
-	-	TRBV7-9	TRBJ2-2	TGTGCCAGCAGCTTAGGCTCTATCAACACCGGGGAGCTGTTTTTT	CASSLGSINTGELFF
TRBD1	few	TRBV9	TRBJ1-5	TGTGCCAGCAGCACCACAGGGGGAAAGAATCAGCCCCAGCATTTT	CASSTTGGKNQPQHF
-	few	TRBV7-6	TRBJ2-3	TGTGCCAGCAGCTTAGACCGGATTATCACAGATACGCAGTATTTT	CASSLDRIITDTQYF
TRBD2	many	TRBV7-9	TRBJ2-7	TGTGCCAGCAGCCCCGGGACTAGCGGGAGGGACGAGCAGTACTTC	CASSPGTSGRDEQYF
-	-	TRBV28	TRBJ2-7	TGTGCCAGCAGTTTAAGCGGCTTCACCTACGAGCAGTACTTC	CASSLSGFTYEQYF
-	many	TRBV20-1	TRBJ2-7	TGCAGTGCTAGATCAGGGGACACCTACGAGCAGTACTTC	CSARSGDTYEQYF
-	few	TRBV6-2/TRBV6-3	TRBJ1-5	TGTGCCAGCAGTTACGCGCGCAATCAGCCCCAGCATTTT	CASSYARNQPQHF
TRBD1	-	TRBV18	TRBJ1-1	TGTGCCAGCTCACCGATTCGGGACAGGGCGAACACTGAAGCTTTCTTT	CASSPIRDRANTEAFF
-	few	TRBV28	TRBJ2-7	TGTGCCAGCAACGCAGGGTTCACCTACGAGCAGTACTTC	CASNAGFTYEQYF
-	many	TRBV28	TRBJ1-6	TGTGCCAGCAGTTTAGAGGCAGGGACCAATTCACCCCTCCACTTT	CASSLEAGTNSPLHF